This TCR beta chain comes out of a study of response to subunit inactivated influenza vaccine. TCRdb re-called the RT-PCR reads with MiXCR, one entry per CDR3 protein. Of roughly 550,000 distinct CDR3 sequences in the sample, under 30% were seen once. CDR1 and CDR2 (germline): SGHTS, YDEGEE. This CDR3 is 15 amino acids long. V was clipped by 4 bases and J by 3 bases, with 14 bases between them. These data also formed part of another study, on T cells expressing NK-cell markers. That source adds: A 5'RACE template switching approach incorporating UMIs was used to make TCR beta cDNA.

The clonotype comes from a man in his fifties who received an inactivated influenza vaccine. The rearrangement uses TRBV5-8 and TRBJ1-5, with unresolved D. The sequencing here drew on CD4+ T cells sorted from PBMCs, taken approximately 13 days after vaccination. CDR3 sequence reads: CASSPSHRNNQPQHF. The CDR3 coding sequence is TGTGCCAGCAGCCCAAGTCACCGGAACAATCAGCCCCAGCATTTT.